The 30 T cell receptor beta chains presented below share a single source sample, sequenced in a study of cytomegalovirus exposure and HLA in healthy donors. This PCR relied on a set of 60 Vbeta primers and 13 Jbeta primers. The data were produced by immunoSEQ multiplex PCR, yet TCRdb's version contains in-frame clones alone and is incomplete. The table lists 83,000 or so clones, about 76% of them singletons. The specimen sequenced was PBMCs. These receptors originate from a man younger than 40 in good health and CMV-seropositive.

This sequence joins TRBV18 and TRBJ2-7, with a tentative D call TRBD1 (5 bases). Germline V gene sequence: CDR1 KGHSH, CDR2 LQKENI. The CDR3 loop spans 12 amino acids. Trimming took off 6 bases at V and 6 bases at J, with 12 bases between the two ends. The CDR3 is CASSPDSSEQYF. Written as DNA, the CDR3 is TGTGCCAGCTCGCCTGACAGTTCCGAGCAGTACTTC.

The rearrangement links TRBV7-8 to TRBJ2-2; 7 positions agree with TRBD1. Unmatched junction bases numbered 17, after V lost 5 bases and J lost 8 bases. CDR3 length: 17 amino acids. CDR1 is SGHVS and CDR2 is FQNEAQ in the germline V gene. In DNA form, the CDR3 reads TGTGCCAGCAGCACTAGGGGGCCCCCCAATGGGTGGGGGGAGCTGTTTTTT. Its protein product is CASSTRGPPNGWGELFF.

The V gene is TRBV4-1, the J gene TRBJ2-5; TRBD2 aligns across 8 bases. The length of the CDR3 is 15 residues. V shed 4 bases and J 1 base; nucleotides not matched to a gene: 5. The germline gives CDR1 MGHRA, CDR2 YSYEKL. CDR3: CASSPPRGGQETQYF. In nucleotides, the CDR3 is TGCGCCAGCAGCCCCCCTCGGGGGGGCCAAGAGACCCAGTACTTC.

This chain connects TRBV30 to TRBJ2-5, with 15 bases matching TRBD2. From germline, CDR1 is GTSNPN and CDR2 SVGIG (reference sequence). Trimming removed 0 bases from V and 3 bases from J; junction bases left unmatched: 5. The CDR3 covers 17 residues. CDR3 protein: CAWSVLRTSGGEETQYF. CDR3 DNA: TGTGCCTGGAGTGTACTCCGGACTAGCGGGGGGGAAGAGACCCAGTACTTC.

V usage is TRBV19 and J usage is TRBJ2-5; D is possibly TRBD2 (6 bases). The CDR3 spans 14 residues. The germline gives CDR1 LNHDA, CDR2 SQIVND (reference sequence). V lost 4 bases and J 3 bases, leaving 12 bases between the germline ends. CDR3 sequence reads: CASSKGPGEETQYF. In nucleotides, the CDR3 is TGTGCCAGTAGTAAGGGACCGGGAGAAGAGACCCAGTACTTC.

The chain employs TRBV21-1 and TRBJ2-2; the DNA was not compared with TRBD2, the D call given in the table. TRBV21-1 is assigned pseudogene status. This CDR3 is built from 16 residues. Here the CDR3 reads CASSKVGGGGTGELFF. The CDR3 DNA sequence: TGTGCCAGCAGCAAAGTGGGGGGGGGAGGCACCGGGGAGCTGTTTTTT.

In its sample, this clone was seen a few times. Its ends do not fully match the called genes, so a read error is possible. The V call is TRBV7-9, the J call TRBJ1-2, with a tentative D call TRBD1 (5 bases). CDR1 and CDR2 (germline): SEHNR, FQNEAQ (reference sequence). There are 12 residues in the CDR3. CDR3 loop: CSSSLDGAGYTF. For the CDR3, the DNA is TGTTCCAGCAGCTTAGATGGGGCTGGCTACACCTTC.

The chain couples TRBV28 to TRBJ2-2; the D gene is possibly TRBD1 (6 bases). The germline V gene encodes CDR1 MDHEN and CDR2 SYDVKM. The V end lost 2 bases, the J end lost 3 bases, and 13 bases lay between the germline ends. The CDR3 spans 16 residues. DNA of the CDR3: TGTGCCAGCAGTTTAATAAAAGGGGGTGACACCGGGGAGCTGTTTTTT. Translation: CASSLIKGGDTGELFF.

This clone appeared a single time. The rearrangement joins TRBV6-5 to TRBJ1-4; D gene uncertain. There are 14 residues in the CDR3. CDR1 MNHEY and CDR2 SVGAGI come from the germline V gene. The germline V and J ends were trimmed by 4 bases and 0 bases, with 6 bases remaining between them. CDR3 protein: CASSFLATNEKLFF. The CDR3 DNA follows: TGTGCCAGCAGTTTTCTTGCAACTAATGAAAAACTGTTTTTT.

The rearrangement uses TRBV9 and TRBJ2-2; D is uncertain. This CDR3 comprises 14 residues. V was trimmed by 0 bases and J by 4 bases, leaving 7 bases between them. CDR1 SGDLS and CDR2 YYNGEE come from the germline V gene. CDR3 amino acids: CASSVVSPTGELFF. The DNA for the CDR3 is TGTGCCAGCAGCGTAGTATCCCCCACCGGGGAGCTGTTTTTT.

CDR3 region: CAWSGSGVLRDSPLHF. CDR3 in DNA: TGTGCCTGGAGTGGGTCGGGGGTCCTTCGGGATTCACCCCTCCACTTT. This chain links TRBV30 with TRBJ1-6; D perhaps matches TRBD1 (5 bases). Germline V gene sequence: CDR1 GTSNPN, CDR2 SVGIG (reference sequence). The CDR3 has 16 residues. Trimming shortened V by 1 base and J by 8 bases, and 18 bases separated the two germline ends.

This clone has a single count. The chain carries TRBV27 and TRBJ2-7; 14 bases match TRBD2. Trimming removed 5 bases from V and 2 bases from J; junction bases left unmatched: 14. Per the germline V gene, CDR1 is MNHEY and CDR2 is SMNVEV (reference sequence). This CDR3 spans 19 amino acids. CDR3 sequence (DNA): TGTGCCAGCAGTACCCATCCCGGGACTAGCGGGGGAGATACCTACGAGCAGTACTTC. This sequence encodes CASSTHPGTSGGDTYEQYF.

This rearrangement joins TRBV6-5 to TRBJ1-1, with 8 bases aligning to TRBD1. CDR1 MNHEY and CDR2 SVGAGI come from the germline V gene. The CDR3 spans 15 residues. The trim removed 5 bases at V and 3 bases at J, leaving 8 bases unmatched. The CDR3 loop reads CASSRGDRYYTEAFF. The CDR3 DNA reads TGTGCCAGCAGTCGCGGGGACAGGTATTACACTGAAGCTTTCTTT.

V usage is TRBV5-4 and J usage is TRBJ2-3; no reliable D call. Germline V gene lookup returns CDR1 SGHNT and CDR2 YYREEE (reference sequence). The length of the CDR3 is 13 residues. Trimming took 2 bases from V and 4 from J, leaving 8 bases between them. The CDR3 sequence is CASSLWQADTQYF. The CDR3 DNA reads TGTGCCAGCAGCTTATGGCAGGCAGATACGCAGTATTTT. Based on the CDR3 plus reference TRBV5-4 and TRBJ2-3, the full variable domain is ETGVTQSPTHLIKTRGQQVTLRCSSQSGHNTVSWYQQALGQGPQFIFQYYREEENGRGNFPPRFSGLQFPNYSSELNVNALELDDSALYLCASSLWQADTQYFGPGTRLTVL.

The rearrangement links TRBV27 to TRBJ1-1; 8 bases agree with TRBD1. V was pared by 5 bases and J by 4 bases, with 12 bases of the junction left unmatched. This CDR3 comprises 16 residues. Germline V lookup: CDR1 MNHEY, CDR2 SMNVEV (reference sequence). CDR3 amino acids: CASSLTPTGVGTEAFF. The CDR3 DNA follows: TGTGCCAGCAGTCTCACCCCGACAGGGGTCGGCACTGAAGCTTTCTTT.

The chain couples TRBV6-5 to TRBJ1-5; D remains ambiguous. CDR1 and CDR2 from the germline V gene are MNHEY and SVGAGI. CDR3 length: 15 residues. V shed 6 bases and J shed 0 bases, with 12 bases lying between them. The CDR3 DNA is TGTGCCAGCAGCCCCCGGAGTTATAGCAATCAGCCCCAGCATTTT. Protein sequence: CASSPRSYSNQPQHF.

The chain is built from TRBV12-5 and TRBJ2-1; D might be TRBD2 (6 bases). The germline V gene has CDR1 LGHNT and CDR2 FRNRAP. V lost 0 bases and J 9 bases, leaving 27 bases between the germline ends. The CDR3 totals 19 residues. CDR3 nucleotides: TGTGCTAGTGGTTTGGTGGGTGGCTTGCGGGGCAGCCTGAGGGCTGAGCAGTTCTTC. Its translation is CASGLVGGLRGSLRAEQFF.

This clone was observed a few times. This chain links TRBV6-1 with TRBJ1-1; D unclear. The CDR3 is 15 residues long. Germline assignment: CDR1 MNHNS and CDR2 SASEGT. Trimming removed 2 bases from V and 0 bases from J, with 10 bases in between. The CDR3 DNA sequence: TGTGCCAGCAGTGAATTGGGCCCAATGAACACTGAAGCTTTCTTT. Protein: CASSELGPMNTEAFF.

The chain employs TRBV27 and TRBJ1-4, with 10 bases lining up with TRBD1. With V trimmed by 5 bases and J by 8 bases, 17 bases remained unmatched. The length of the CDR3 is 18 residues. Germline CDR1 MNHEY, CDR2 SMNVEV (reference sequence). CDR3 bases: TGTGCCAGCAGTCCATTTAGTGGTACCGGGACAGGGGACGAAAAACTGTTTTTT. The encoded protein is CASSPFSGTGTGDEKLFF.

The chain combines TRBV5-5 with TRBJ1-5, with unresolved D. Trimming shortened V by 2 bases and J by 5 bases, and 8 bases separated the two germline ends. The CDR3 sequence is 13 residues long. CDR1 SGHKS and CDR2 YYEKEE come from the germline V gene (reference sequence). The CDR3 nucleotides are TGTGCCAGCAGCTTTTCGAGTTATCAGCCCCAGCATTTT. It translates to CASSFSSYQPQHF.

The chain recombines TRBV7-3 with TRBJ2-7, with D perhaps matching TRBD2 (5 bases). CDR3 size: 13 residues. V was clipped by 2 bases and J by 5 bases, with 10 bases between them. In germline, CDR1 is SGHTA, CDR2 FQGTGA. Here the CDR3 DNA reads TGTGCCAGCAGCTTAGGAGGTGCGGACGAGCAGTACTTC. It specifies CASSLGGADEQYF. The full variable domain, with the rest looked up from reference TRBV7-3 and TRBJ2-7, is GAGVSQTPSNKVTEKGKYVELRCDPISGHTALYWYRQSLGQGPEFLIYFQGTGAADDSGLPNDRFFAVRPEGSVSTLKIQRTERGDSAVYLCASSLGGADEQYFGPGTRLTVT.

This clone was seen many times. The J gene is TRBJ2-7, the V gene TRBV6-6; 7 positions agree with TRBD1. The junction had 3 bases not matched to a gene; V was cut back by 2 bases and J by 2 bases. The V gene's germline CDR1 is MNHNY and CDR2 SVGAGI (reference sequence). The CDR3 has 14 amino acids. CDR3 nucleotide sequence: TGTGCCAGCAGTTACGACAGGGAGCCCTACGAGCAGTACTTC. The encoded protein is CASSYDREPYEQYF.

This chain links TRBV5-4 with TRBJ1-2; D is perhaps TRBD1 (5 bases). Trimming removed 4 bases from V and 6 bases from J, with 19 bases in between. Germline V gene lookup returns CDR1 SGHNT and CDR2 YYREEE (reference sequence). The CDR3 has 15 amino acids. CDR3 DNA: TGTGCCAGCAGCACCGACAGCCTTATAGGCGATGGCTACACCTTC. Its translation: CASSTDSLIGDGYTF. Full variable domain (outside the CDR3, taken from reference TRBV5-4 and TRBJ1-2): ETGVTQSPTHLIKTRGQQVTLRCSSQSGHNTVSWYQQALGQGPQFIFQYYREEENGRGNFPPRFSGLQFPNYSSELNVNALELDDSALYLCASSTDSLIGDGYTFGSGTRLTVV.

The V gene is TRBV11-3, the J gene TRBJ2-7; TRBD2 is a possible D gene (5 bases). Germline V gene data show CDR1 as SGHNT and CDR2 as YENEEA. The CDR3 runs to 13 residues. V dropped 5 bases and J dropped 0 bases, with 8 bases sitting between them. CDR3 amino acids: CASSGLDSYEQYF. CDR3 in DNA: TGTGCCAGCAGCGGACTTGACTCCTACGAGCAGTACTTC.

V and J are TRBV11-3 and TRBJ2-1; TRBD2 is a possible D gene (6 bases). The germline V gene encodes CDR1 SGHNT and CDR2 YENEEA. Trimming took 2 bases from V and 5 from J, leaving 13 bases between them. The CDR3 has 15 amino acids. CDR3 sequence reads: CASSLREDNNNEQFF. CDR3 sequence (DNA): TGTGCCAGCAGCTTAAGGGAGGACAATAACAATGAGCAGTTCTTC.

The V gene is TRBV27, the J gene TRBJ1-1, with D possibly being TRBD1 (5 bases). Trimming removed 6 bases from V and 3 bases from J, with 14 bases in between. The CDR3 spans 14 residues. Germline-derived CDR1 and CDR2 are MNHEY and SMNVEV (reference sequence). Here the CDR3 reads CASSLGTSYTEAFF. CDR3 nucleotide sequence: TGTGCCAGCAGCCTCGGGACTTCCTACACTGAAGCTTTCTTT.

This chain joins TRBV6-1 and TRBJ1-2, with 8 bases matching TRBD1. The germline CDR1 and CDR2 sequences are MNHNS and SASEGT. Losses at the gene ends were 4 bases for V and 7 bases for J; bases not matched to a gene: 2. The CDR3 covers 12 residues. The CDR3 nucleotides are TGTGCCAGCAGTGTTGACAGGGGTGGCTACACCTTC. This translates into CASSVDRGGYTF.

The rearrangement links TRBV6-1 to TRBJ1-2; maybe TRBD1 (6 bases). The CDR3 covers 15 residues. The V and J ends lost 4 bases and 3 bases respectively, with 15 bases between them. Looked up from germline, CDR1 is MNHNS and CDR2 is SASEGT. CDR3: CASSGGRGSDYGYTF. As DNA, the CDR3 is TGTGCCAGCAGTGGTGGCAGGGGATCTGACTATGGCTACACCTTC.

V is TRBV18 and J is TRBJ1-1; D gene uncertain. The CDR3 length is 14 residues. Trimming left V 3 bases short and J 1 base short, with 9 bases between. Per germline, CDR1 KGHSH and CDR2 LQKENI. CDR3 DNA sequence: TGTGCCAGCTCACCTATGGCCCCGAACACTGAAGCTTTCTTT. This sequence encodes CASSPMAPNTEAFF.

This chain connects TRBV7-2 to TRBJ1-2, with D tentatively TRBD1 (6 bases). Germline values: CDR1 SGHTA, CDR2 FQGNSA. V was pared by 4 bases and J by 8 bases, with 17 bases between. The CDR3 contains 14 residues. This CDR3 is CASSSGQPQRGYTF. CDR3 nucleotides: TGTGCCAGCAGCTCGGGACAACCTCAGAGGGGCTACACCTTC.